A single TCR beta chain is shown here with its context. The data belong to a study of Ad26.COV2.S vaccination and SARS-CoV-2 variants. The CDR3 has 17 residues. J lost 5 bases, V lost 1 base, and 9 bases had no gene match. Germline V lookup: CDR1 MGHRA, CDR2 YSYEKL. This table comes from immunoSEQ multiplex PCR, and its TCRdb copy is limited to in-frame clones, with some not included. The sample has about 430,000 clones; about nine tenths are singletons. Treatment indicated: about 20 received Ad26.COV2.S at low or high dose, single or two shots; roughly five received placebo; per-sample allocation not given. Sampling was done on day 63 after the first vaccine or placebo injection. This adult donor, from Boston, was 18-55 years old.

The chain combines TRBV4-1 with TRBJ2-4; TRBD2 aligns across 9 bases. The TCR comes from a person aged 18-60 years who received the Ad26.COV2.S COVID-19 vaccine or a placebo. The input for sequencing was peripheral blood, taken in a trial of Ad26.COV2.S vaccine versus placebo. CDR3 coding DNA: TGCGCCAGCAGCCAAGGTCCGGCGGGAGGGAATCAAAACATTCAGTACTTC. It encodes CASSQGPAGGNQNIQYF.